This T cell receptor beta chain was identified during a study of blood T cell repertoires in COVID-19. Study-level information: The study drew acute and convalescent COVID-19 samples from the United States, Italy and Spain.

Authors' data handling: How many nucleated cells were present was estimated from reference gene primer amplification. Here immunoSEQ multiplex PCR was the method, and the copy in TCRdb shows in-frame clones only, minus some. Clone size and the V and J calls come from that table; the DNA yielded D and trimming. The sample consists of over 85,000 clones, around 90% of them appearing once. CDR1 is LNHDA, CDR2 SQIVND, per germline (reference sequence). The CDR3 runs 13 residues. Trimming left V 2 bases short and J 4 bases short, with 5 bases between. This clone was counted between two and nine times. Patients at the Seattle site were enrolled during active infection and followed longitudinally.

The chain is built from TRBV19 and TRBJ1-4; D remains unclear. The source material was peripheral blood. The source is a human donor with COVID-19, enrolled during active disease. The donor label of this sample is uncertain. CDR3 nucleotide sequence: TGTGCCAGTAGTATACGGGGTAATGAAAAACTGTTTTTT. Residues: CASSIRGNEKLFF.